This T cell receptor (beta chain) was recovered during a study of blood T cell repertoires in COVID-19. Study background: In each case, the material was cDNA or gDNA derived from T cells, B-cell-depleted T cells, or PBMCs.

Authors' processing steps: Amplification with reference gene primers provided the estimates of nucleated cell counts. TCRdb's copy holds only in-frame clones and misses some; the assay was immunoSEQ multiplex PCR. From that table come the V and J calls and clone size; the DNA was used to work out D and trimming. The repertoire consists of about 170,000 clones, with under 85% occurring once and the leading ten covering roughly 1.3%. The germline V gene encodes CDR1 GTSNPN and CDR2 SVGIG (reference sequence). The CDR3 has 17 amino acids. Germline trimming cut 4 bases from V and 0 bases from J; bases unmatched to any gene: 5.

The origin of this receptor is a man in his fifties or sixties who had recovered from COVID-19. The material sequenced was peripheral blood. The chain is built from TRBV30 and TRBJ1-6; 11 positions match TRBD1. The CDR3 DNA is TGTGCCTGGACTCGGGACAGGGGGGGCTCCTATAATTCACCCCTCCACTTT. Translating gives CAWTRDRGGSYNSPLHF.